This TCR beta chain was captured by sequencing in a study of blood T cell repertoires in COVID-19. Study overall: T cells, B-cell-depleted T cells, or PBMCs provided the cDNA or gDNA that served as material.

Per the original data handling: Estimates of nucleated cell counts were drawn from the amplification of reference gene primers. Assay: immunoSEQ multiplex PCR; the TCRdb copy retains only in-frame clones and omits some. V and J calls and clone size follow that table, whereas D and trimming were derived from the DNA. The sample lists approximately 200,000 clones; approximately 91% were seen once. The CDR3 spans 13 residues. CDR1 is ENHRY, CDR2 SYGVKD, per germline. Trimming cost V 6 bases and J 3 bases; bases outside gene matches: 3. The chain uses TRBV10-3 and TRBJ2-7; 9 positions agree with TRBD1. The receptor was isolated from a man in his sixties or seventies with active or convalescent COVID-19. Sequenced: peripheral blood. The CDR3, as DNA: TGTGCCATCAGCATGGGACAGGGCTACGAGCAGTACTTC. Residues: CAISMGQGYEQYF.